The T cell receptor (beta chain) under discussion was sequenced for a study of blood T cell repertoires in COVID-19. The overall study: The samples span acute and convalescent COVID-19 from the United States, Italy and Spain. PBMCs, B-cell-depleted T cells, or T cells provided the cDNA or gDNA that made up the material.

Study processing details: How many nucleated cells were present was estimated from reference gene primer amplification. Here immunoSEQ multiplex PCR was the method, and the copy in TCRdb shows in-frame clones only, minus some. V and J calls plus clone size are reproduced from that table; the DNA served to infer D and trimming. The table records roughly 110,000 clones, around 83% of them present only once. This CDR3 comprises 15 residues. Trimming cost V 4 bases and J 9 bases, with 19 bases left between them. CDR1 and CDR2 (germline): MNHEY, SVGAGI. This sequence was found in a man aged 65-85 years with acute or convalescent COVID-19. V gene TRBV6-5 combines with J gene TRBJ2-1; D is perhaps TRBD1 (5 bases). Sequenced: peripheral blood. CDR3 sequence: CASSSGQLGRGEQFF. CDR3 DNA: TGTGCCAGCAGTTCCGGACAACTGGGTCGAGGTGAGCAGTTCTTC.